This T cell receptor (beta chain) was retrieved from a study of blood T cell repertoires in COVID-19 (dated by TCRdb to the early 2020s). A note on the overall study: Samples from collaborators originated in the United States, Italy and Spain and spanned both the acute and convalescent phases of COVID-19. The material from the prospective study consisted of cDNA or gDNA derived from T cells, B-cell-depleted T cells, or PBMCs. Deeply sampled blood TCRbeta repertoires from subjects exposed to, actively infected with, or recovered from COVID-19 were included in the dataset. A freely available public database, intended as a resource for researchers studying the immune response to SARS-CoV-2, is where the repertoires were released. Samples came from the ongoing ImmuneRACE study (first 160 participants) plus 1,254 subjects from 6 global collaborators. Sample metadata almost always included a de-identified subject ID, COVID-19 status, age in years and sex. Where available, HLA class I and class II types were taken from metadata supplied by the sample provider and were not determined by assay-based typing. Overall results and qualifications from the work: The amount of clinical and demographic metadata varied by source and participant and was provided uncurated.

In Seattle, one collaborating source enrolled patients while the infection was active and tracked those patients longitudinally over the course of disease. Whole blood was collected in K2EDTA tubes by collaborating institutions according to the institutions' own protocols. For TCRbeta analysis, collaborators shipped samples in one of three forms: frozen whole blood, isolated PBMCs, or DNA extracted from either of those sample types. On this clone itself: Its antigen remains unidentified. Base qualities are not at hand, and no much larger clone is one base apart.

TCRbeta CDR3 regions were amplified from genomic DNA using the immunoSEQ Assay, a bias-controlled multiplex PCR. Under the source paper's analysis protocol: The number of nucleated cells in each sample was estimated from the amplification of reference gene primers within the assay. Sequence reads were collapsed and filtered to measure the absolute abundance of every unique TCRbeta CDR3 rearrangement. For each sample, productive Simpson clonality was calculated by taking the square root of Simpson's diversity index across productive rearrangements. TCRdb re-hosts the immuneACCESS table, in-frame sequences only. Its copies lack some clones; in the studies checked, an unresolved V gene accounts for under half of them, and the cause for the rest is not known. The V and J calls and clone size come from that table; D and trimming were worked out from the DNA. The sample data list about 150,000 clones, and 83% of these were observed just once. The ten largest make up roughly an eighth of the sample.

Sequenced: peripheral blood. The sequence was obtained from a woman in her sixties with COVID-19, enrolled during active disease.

This receptor carries the CDR3 CASSLIGGAEEKLFF. The nucleotide sequence is given as TGTGCCAGCAGCTTAATTGGGGGCGCGGAGGAAAAACTGTTTTTT. The chain uses TRBV5-4 and TRBJ1-4, with a weak D call of TRBD1 (6 bases match). Trimming costs V 2 bases and J 8 bases, and their ends lie 16 bases apart. According to the germline V gene (reference sequence), CDR1 reads SGHNT and CDR2 reads YYREEE. The CDR3 spans 15 residues, from the cysteine through the phenylalanine. Only the CDR3 DNA is retained, 45 bases long and in frame from the first base.